The source of this TCR beta chain is a study of T cells in Graves' hyperthyroidism and ophthalmopathy. From RNA transcripts, TCR beta CDR3 regions were amplified. A set of HTBI primers served as the primers for a first-round RT-PCR of the TCR CDR3. TCRdb re-called the multiplex PCR reads with MiXCR, one entry per CDR3 protein. In the table there are roughly 290,000 distinct CDR3 sequences, about 14% of which are singletons. This clonotype was observed at least ten times. Patients were excluded for uncontrolled infection, other autoimmune disease, pregnancy or lactation. The trim removed 6 bases at V and 1 base at J, leaving 8 bases unmatched. Germline V gene lookup returns CDR1 MDHEN and CDR2 SYDVKM. The CDR3 is 16 amino acids.

This TCR was recovered from a woman aged 25-40 years with Graves' hyperthyroidism that later progressed to Graves' ophthalmopathy. The sequenced sample consisted of blood. This chain joins TRBV28 and TRBJ2-7; 11 bases are a match to TRBD2. DNA of the CDR3: TGTGCCAGCAGGCCGCTCGGGACTAGCGGTTCCTACGAGCAGTACTTC. Its translation is CASRPLGTSGSYEQYF.